The entry below describes one T cell receptor (beta chain). The same CDR3 also results from other DNA sequences found in this sample. Only in-frame clones appear in the TCRdb table, and some are missing; sequencing was by immunoSEQ multiplex PCR. The sample lists approximately 350,000 clones, around 66% seen once, with approximately 6% in the top ten. The entry originates in a study of cytotoxic CD8 clonotypes in ibrutinib-treated CLL. The sequencing here drew on PBMCs, taken after 36 months of ibrutinib treatment. This sequence originates from a human donor with chronic lymphocytic leukemia.

The CDR3 sequence is CASSLAGVSYEQYF. CDR3 nucleotides: TGCGCCAGCAGCTTGGCGGGGGTTAGCTACGAGCAGTACTTC. The chain joins TRBV5-1 to TRBJ2-7; tentative D call: TRBD2 (6 bases). Trimming removed 0 bases at V and 3 bases at J, with 10 bases between. This CDR3 spans 14 amino acids. Looked up from germline, CDR1 is SGHRS and CDR2 is YFSETQ.